Listed below are T cell receptor beta chains from one sample, sequenced in a study of technical replicates of blood from a few donors. Clones were sequenced by immunoSEQ multiplex PCR, and TCRdb holds only the in-frame ones, with some missing. This table has some 68,000 clones, over 95% appearing once. The sequenced sample consisted of T cells isolated from PBMCs. Receptors were obtained from a human donor in good health. Each CDR3 is given with its conserved first and last residue. The D gene is left open where the match is weak. Only some rows state a clone size, as once, few, many or a class for expanded clones.

d_call clone_size j_call v_call cdr3_aa cdr3_nt
- - TRBJ1-5 TRBV2 CASKQGDTQPQHF TGTGCCAGCAAGCAAGGGGATACTCAGCCCCAGCATTTT
- - TRBJ1-1 TRBV9 CASSLGAGVNTEAFF TGTGCCAGCAGCTTAGGCGCAGGGGTGAACACTGAAGCTTTCTTT
TRBD1 - TRBJ1-4 TRBV11-2 CASSLDLQGDEKLFF TGTGCCAGCAGCTTAGATCTCCAGGGGGATGAAAAACTGTTTTTT
TRBD1 - TRBJ1-2 TRBV6-5 CASRPDRGNYGYTF TGTGCCAGCAGACCGGACAGGGGTAACTATGGCTACACCTTC
TRBD1 - TRBJ1-5 TRBV27 CASSVTLGQGNQPQHF TGTGCCAGCAGTGTGACCCTCGGACAGGGCAATCAGCCCCAGCATTTT
TRBD2 - TRBJ2-3 TRBV5-1 CASSLGLAGASSTDTQYF TGCGCCAGCAGCTTAGGACTAGCGGGGGCTTCAAGCACAGATACGCAGTATTTT
- few TRBJ1-3 TRBV18 CASSPSPVRSGNTIYF TGTGCCAGCTCACCCTCTCCCGTCCGCTCTGGAAACACCATATATTTT
TRBD1 - TRBJ2-1 TRBV25-1 CASSGNRGNEQFF TGTGCCAGCAGTGGGAACAGGGGAAATGAGCAGTTCTTC
TRBD1 - TRBJ1-2 TRBV6-5 CASSPTGGYGYTF TGTGCCAGCAGTCCGACAGGGGGTTATGGCTACACCTTC
TRBD2 - TRBJ2-3 TRBV6-6 CASSPTSLRTDTQYF TGTGCCAGCAGTCCGACTAGCCTGCGCACAGATACGCAGTATTTT
- - TRBJ2-3 TRBV29-1 CSVDDGGTADTQYF TGCAGCGTTGACGATGGCGGGACGGCAGATACGCAGTATTTT
TRBD2 - TRBJ2-7 TRBV6-1 CASSEQREGEQYF TGTGCCAGCAGTGAACAGCGGGAGGGCGAGCAGTACTTC
- - TRBJ2-5 TRBV20-1 CSPLLRETQYF TGCAGTCCCCTCCTCCGTGAGACCCAGTACTTC
- - TRBJ1-1 TRBV9 CASSVRTENTEAFF TGTGCCAGCAGCGTACGGACAGAGAACACTGAAGCTTTCTTT
TRBD1 - TRBJ2-5 TRBV10-3 CAISVGQQETQYF TGTGCCATCAGTGTGGGACAGCAAGAGACCCAGTACTTC
- - TRBJ2-7 TRBV11-3 CASSPYEEEQYF TGTGCCAGCAGCCCGTATGAGGAGGAGCAGTACTTC
TRBD1 once TRBJ2-7 TRBV13 CASNRGKVYEQYF TGTGCCAGCAACAGGGGCAAGGTCTACGAGCAGTACTTC
TRBD1 - TRBJ2-7 TRBV7-6 CASSLAGVQGYEQYF TGTGCCAGCAGCTTAGCGGGGGTACAGGGGTACGAGCAGTACTTC
- - TRBJ1-2 TRBV9 CASSVQYGYTF TGTGCCAGCAGCGTACAATATGGCTACACCTTC
TRBD1 once TRBJ2-3 TRBV5-1 CATQRGQTSTDTQYF TGCGCCACCCAAAGGGGACAGACTAGCACAGATACGCAGTATTTT
- - TRBJ2-7 TRBV5-4 CASSLAKRGRYEQYF TGTGCCAGCAGCTTGGCTAAAAGGGGGAGATACGAGCAGTACTTC
TRBD2 - TRBJ2-1 TRBV5-1 CASSLTSGRVYNEQFF TGCGCCAGCAGCTTGACTAGCGGGAGGGTTTACAATGAGCAGTTCTTC
TRBD1 - TRBJ1-1 TRBV15 CATSTQGGGAFF TGTGCCACCAGCACCCAGGGGGGAGGAGCTTTCTTT
TRBD1 - TRBJ2-1 TRBV28 CASSPGDRRNNEQFF TGTGCCAGCAGCCCTGGGGACAGGAGGAACAATGAGCAGTTCTTC
- - TRBJ1-1 TRBV20-1 CSARPGDEAFF TGCAGTGCTAGACCGGGGGATGAAGCTTTCTTT
- - TRBJ2-2 TRBV11-2 CASSPGVTGELFF TGTGCCAGCAGCCCCGGGGTCACCGGGGAGCTGTTTTTT
- - TRBJ2-7 TRBV5-4 CASSPGYEQYF TGTGCCAGCAGCCCAGGTTACGAGCAGTACTTC
TRBD1 - TRBJ2-2 TRBV5-4 CASSLGQGYTGELFF TGTGCCAGCAGCTTGGGACAGGGGTACACCGGGGAGCTGTTTTTT
- once TRBJ2-7 TRBV28 CATSESRPSEQYF TGTGCCACCTCCGAATCTCGGCCTAGCGAGCAGTACTTC
TRBD1 - TRBJ2-5 TRBV7-9 CASSPSRDRGHQETQYF TGTGCCAGCAGCCCGAGCCGGGACAGGGGGCACCAAGAGACCCAGTACTTC
- - TRBJ1-1 TRBV30 CAWNHNKNTEAFF TGTGCCTGGAATCACAATAAGAACACTGAAGCTTTCTTT
- - TRBJ2-3 TRBV29-1 CSAVGGSSTDTQYF TGCAGCGCAGTGGGGGGTTCTAGCACAGATACGCAGTATTTT
- - TRBJ1-1 TRBV18 CASSPVVGQGTEAFF TGTGCCAGCTCCCCAGTGGTCGGGCAGGGGACTGAAGCTTTCTTT
- - TRBJ1-2 TRBV27 CASSSLVGGHYGYTF TGTGCCAGCAGTTCCCTGGTGGGGGGTCACTATGGCTACACCTTC
- - TRBJ2-7 TRBV4-1 CASSQYSQTGTKAYEQYF TGCGCCAGCAGCCAGTACTCTCAGACGGGAACCAAGGCCTACGAGCAGTACTTC
TRBD1 - TRBJ2-3 TRBV7-9 CASSSSGQSTDTQYF TGTGCCAGCAGCTCCTCGGGACAGAGCACAGATACGCAGTATTTT
TRBD2 - TRBJ2-1 TRBV4-1 CASSQGGAGLAGQTYNEQFF TGCGCCAGCAGCCAAGGTGGAGCGGGACTAGCGGGTCAAACCTACAATGAGCAGTTCTTC
- - TRBJ2-7 TRBV6-1 CASSASYTSTYEQYF TGTGCCAGCAGTGCCTCTTACACATCCACCTACGAGCAGTACTTC
- - TRBJ1-2 TRBV19 CASSSGETDYGYTF TGTGCCAGTAGTTCAGGGGAAACAGACTATGGCTACACCTTC